This T cell receptor (beta chain) is from a study of metastatic and nonmetastatic thyroid tumors. CDR3 length: 13 residues. CDR1 and CDR2 from the germline V gene are SGHAT and FQNNGV. The V end lost 3 bases, the J end lost 2 bases, and 7 bases lay between the germline ends. This clone was seen ten or more times. There were no patients who had received any treatment before thyroid surgery. Using MiXCR, TCRdb re-called clones from the PCR reads. The repertoire consists of 70,000 or so clones, with more than 13% occurring once and the leading ten covering less than 8.5%. The receptor comes from a male donor with papillary thyroid cancer or a benign thyroid nodule (not recorded which). Some clones in this sample may be carry-over from other donors' samples. This chain joins TRBV11-2 and TRBJ1-1; D not certain. The source material was blood. The CDR3 sequence is CASSLGSNTEAFF. CDR3 nucleotide sequence: TGTGCCAGCAGCTTGGGGTCCAACACTGAAGCTTTCTTT.